These T cell receptor beta chains were read from a single sample in a study of memory CD4+ T cells and cytomegalovirus serostatus. Profiling relied on immunoSEQ multiplex PCR, and the TCRdb table lists in-frame clones only, not all of them. In the table there are 45,000 to 50,000 clones, roughly 73% of which are singletons. Sequencing used memory CD4+ T cells from blood. The receptors were gathered from an adult in good health and CMV-seronegative. The CDR3 runs from the conserved cysteine through the conserved F or W. The D gene is left open where the match is weak. Expanded clones are given a class, and other clones once, few, many or no size at all.

clone size | J gene | D gene | V gene | CDR3 DNA | CDR3 protein
NA | TRBJ1-6 | TRBD1 | TRBV6-5 | TGTGCCAGCAGTTACGGGGACAGAACTAATTCACCCCTCCACTTT | CASSYGDRTNSPLHF
NA | TRBJ1-2 | TRBD1 | TRBV5-4 | TGTGCCAGCAGCCCTGCTGGGACAGTTATCCGCTACACCTTC | CASSPAGTVIRYTF
NA | TRBJ2-2 | NA | TRBV5-1 | TGCGCCAGCAGCTTTTTCCCTTCGGCAGTTAACACCGGGGAGCTGTTTTTT | CASSFFPSAVNTGELFF
NA | TRBJ1-2 | NA | TRBV27 | TGTGCCAGCAGCCGTCGGGAGGGGTTGAACTATGGCTACACCTTC | CASSRREGLNYGYTF
NA | TRBJ2-7 | NA | TRBV6-5 | TGTGCCAGCGGACGGGGACGGGACGAGCAGTACTTC | CASGRGRDEQYF
NA | TRBJ1-2 | TRBD1 | TRBV27 | TGTGCCAGCAGTCCCATAGGGGGACAGATACAAATTAACTATGGCTACACCTTC | CASSPIGGQIQINYGYTF
once | TRBJ2-1 | TRBD2 | TRBV6-5 | TGTGCCAGCAGTTATGCCGGCGGGAGTTTCGACAATGAGCAGTTCTTC | CASSYAGGSFDNEQFF
few | TRBJ2-2 | TRBD2 | TRBV7-7 | TGTGCCAGCAGCTCCTCTAGCGGGAGGGTCCCCACCGGGGAGCTGTTTTTT | CASSSSSGRVPTGELFF
NA | TRBJ1-1 | NA | TRBV19 | TGTGCCAGTATAATGCGCAGGGCACAGAACACTGAAGCTTTCTTT | CASIMRRAQNTEAFF
few | TRBJ2-3 | TRBD2 | TRBV5-1 | TGCGCCAGCAGCTGGGGGACTAGCGGGGTGGATACGCAGTATTTT | CASSWGTSGVDTQYF
NA | TRBJ1-4 | TRBD1 | TRBV7-9 | TGTGCCAGCAGCTCCGGGACAGGGGGGGAAAAACTGTTTTTT | CASSSGTGGEKLFF
NA | TRBJ1-1 | NA | TRBV25-1 | TGTGCCAGCAGTGAATTCCGGTCAGGGCTCACTGAAGCTTTCTTT | CASSEFRSGLTEAFF
NA | TRBJ2-1 | TRBD2 | TRBV29-1 | TGCAGCGTTTTAGGCCTAGCGGGACATGAGCAGTTCTTC | CSVLGLAGHEQFF
NA | TRBJ1-4 | NA | TRBV7-9 | TGTGCCAGCAGCTTTTACCGCCAGGGATATGGTGAAAAACTGTTTTTT | CASSFYRQGYGEKLFF
once | TRBJ2-1 | TRBD2 | TRBV11-2 | TGTGCCAGCAGCTCTACGACTAGCGTCAATGAGCAGTTCTTC | CASSSTTSVNEQFF
NA | TRBJ2-1 | NA | TRBV25-1 | TGTGCCAGCAGTGACAGGGATTACCGGGAGCAGTTCTTC | CASSDRDYREQFF
NA | TRBJ2-7 | TRBD1 | TRBV18 | TGTGCCAGCTCAACGTCTGGGACAGGGGCCTACGAGCAGTACTTC | CASSTSGTGAYEQYF